This T cell receptor (beta chain) was documented in a study of CD8+ T cells in alopecia areata. Overall study findings and caveats: Only a single nonresponder existed, so baseline CD8+ expansion links stay unclear.

Extraction of RNA preceded its reverse transcription into cDNA, which served as the sequencing template. TCRdb keeps only in-frame clones here, not all; method: immunoSEQ multiplex PCR. The sample holds 100,000 to 150,000 clones, 61% seen once. Turning to this clone: What it binds is not known.

Treatment described: oral pan-JAK inhibitor, 5-10 mg twice daily. Samples from alopecia areata patients were lesional scalp punch biopsies and peripheral blood. CDR1 and CDR2 from the germline V gene are ENHRY and SYGVKD. The CDR3 contains 13 residues. Trimming pared 6 bases from V and 1 base from J, leaving 9 bases between. The rearrangement uses TRBV10-3 and TRBJ2-5; possibly TRBD1 for D (6 bases). The source material was CD4+ T cells sorted from blood, sampled at week 4, from a patient treated with tofacitinib. The clonotype was recovered from a human donor with alopecia areata. CDR3 nucleotide sequence: TGTGCCATCAGAGGACAGTCCCAAGAGACCCAGTACTTC. Its protein product is CAIRGQSQETQYF.